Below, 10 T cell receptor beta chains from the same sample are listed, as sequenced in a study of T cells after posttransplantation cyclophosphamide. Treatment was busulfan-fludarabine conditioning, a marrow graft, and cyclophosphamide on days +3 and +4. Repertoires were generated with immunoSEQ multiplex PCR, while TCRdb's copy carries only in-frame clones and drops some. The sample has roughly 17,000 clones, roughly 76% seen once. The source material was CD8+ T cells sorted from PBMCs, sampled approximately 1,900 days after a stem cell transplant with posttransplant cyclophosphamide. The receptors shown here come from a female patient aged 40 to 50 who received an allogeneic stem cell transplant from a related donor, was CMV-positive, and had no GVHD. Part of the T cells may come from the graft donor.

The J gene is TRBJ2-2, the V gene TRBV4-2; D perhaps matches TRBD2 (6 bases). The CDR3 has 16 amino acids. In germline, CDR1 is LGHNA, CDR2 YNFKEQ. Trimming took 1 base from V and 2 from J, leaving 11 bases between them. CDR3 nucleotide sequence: TGTGCCAGCAGCCAAGCGGGACTTACTAACACCGGGGAGCTGTTTTTT. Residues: CASSQAGLTNTGELFF.

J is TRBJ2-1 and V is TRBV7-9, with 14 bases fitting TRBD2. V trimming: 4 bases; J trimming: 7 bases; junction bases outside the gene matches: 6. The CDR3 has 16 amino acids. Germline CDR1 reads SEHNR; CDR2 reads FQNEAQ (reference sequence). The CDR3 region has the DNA TGTGCCAGCAGCTCCCGACTAGCGGGGGGGCCTAATGAGCAGTTCTTC. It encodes CASSSRLAGGPNEQFF.

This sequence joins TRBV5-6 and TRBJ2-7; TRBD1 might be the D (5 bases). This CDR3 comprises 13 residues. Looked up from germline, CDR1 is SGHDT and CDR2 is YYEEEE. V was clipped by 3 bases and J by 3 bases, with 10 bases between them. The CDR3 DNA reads TGTGCCAGCAGCTCTCAGGGCAGCTACGAGCAGTACTTC. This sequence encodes CASSSQGSYEQYF.

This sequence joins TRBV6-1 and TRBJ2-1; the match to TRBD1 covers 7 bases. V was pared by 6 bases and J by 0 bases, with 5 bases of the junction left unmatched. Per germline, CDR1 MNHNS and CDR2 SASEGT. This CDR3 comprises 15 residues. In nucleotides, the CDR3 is TGTGCCAGCAGGGCACAGGGGAGCTCCTACAATGAGCAGTTCTTC. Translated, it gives CASRAQGSSYNEQFF.

Here the CDR3 DNA reads TGTGCCAGCACCGGGCCGGGATCTCGGAACTACGAGCAGTACTTC. Translated: CASTGPGSRNYEQYF. V gene TRBV5-6 combines with J gene TRBJ2-7; D is perhaps TRBD2 (5 bases). The germline V gene has CDR1 SGHDT and CDR2 YYEEEE. This CDR3 spans 15 amino acids. Trimming removed 6 bases from V and 3 bases from J, with 19 bases in between.

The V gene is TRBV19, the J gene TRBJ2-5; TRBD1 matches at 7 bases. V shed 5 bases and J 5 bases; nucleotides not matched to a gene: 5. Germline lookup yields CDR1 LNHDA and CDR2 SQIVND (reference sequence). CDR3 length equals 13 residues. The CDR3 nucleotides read TGTGCCAGTAGTGTCACAGGGGACGAGACCCAGTACTTC. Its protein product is CASSVTGDETQYF.

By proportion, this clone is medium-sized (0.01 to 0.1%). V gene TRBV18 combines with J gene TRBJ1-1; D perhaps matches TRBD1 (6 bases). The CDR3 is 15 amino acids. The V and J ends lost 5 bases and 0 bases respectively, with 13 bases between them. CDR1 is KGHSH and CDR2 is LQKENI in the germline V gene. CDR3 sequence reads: CASSGIGGLNTEAFF. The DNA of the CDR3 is TGTGCCAGCTCAGGAATTGGGGGCCTGAACACTGAAGCTTTCTTT.

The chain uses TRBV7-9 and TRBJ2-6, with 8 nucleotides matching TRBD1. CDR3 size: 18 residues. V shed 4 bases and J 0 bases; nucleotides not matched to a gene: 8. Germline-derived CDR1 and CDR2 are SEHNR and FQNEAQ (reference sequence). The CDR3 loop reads CASSSSGTGSSGANVLTF. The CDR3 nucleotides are TGTGCCAGCAGCTCTTCCGGGACAGGATCCTCTGGGGCCAACGTCCTGACTTTC.

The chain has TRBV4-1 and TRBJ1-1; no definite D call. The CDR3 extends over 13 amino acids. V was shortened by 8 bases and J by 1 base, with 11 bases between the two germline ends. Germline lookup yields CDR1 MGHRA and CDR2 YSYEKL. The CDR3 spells CASASGGNTEAFF. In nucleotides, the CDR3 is TGCGCCAGCGCGTCGGGAGGGAACACTGAAGCTTTCTTT.

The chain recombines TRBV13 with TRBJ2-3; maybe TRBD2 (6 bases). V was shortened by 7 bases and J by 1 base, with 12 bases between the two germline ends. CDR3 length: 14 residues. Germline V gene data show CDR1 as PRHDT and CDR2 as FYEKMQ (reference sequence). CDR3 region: CASTQASGTDTQYF. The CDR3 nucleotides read TGTGCCAGCACCCAGGCTAGCGGCACAGATACGCAGTATTTT.